Presented here are 16 T cell receptor beta chains from one specimen sequenced in a study of Graves' ophthalmopathy and Graves' hyperthyroidism. The authors amplified TCR beta CDR3 regions from RNA transcripts. A first-round RT-PCR used HTBI primers, followed by a second-round multiplex PCR. In TCRdb, the multiplex PCR reads were re-called with MiXCR into one record per CDR3 protein. Of 900,000 to 1,200,000 distinct CDR3 sequences in the sample, around a third are singletons; the top ten hold 11%. Sequenced: peripheral blood or thyroid tissue (not recorded which). The receptor source for this set is an adult man with Graves' hyperthyroidism.

The rearrangement uses TRBV25-1 and TRBJ2-3, with 11 positions matching TRBD2. Germline CDR1 MGHDK, CDR2 SYGVNS. J gave up 2 bases and V 6 bases, and 4 bases lay outside the gene matches. This CDR3 is 15 amino acids long. The CDR3: CASSDSGGATDTQYF. CDR3 DNA: TGTGCCAGCAGCGATAGCGGGGGGGCCACAGATACGCAGTATTTT.

This clonotype was seen ten or more times. The chain combines TRBV20-1 with TRBJ1-6, with a tentative D call TRBD1 (6 bases). Trimming left V 1 base short and J 6 bases short, with 13 bases between. This CDR3 region has 15 residues. Germline CDR1 is DFQATT and CDR2 is SNEGSKA (reference sequence). CDR3: CSARVGGQTNSPLHF. The DNA of the CDR3 is TGCAGTGCTAGAGTAGGTGGACAGACTAATTCACCCCTCCACTTT.

In this sample, this clonotype turned up many times. This chain connects TRBV20-1 to TRBJ2-6; D possibly corresponds to TRBD2 (6 bases). Germline loops: CDR1 DFQATT, CDR2 SNEGSKA (reference sequence). This CDR3 is 16 amino acids long. V lost 8 bases and J 0 bases, leaving 17 bases between the germline ends. This CDR3 reads CSPTGTSHSGANVLTF. As DNA, the CDR3 is TGCAGTCCAACCGGGACTTCCCACTCTGGGGCCAACGTCCTGACTTTC.

This clonotype has a count of ten or more. This chain links TRBV25-1 with TRBJ1-6, with a possible D match to TRBD1 (6 bases). The length of the CDR3 is 14 residues. The V end lost 5 bases, the J end lost 10 bases, and 15 bases lay between the germline ends. CDR1 and CDR2 from the germline V gene are MGHDK and SYGVNS. CDR3 amino acids: CASSFHRAGSPLHF. CDR3 DNA: TGTGCCAGCAGTTTCCACAGGGCTGGCTCACCCCTCCACTTT.

The chain recombines TRBV10-3 with TRBJ2-5, with 7 bases lining up with TRBD2. The CDR3 extends over 15 amino acids. V shed 2 bases and J 4 bases; nucleotides not matched to a gene: 7. CDR1 is ENHRY and CDR2 is SYGVKD in the germline V gene. The CDR3: CAISEGLGDRETQYF. CDR3 sequence (DNA): TGTGCCATCAGTGAGGGACTAGGGGACCGAGAGACCCAGTACTTC.

In this sample, this clonotype turned up many times. The rearrangement links TRBV24-1 to TRBJ2-5; 12 positions match TRBD2. Per germline, CDR1 KGHDR and CDR2 SFDVKD. The CDR3 consists of 17 residues. J lost 5 bases, V lost 1 base, and 7 bases had no gene match. The CDR3 DNA sequence: TGTGCCACCAGTGATTTACCCGGGACTAGCGGGCTGGAGACCCAGTACTTC. Its protein product is CATSDLPGTSGLETQYF.

This clonotype was seen a handful of times. The chain has TRBV7-9 and TRBJ2-2; the match to TRBD2 covers 10 bases. The CDR3 runs to 15 residues. Germline CDR1 reads SEHNR; CDR2 reads FQNEAQ (reference sequence). After removal of 5 bases from V and 4 bases from J, the junction contained 4 bases not matched to a gene. In nucleotides, the CDR3 is TGTGCCAGCAGCCCCAGCGGGAGGGTCACCGGGGAGCTGTTTTTT. Its protein product is CASSPSGRVTGELFF.

This clonotype appeared a few times. The CDR3 nucleotides are TGCAGCGTTGGGGGCAGGGCCGGCTATGGCTACACCTTC. This encodes CSVGGRAGYGYTF. The chain recombines TRBV29-1 with TRBJ1-2; TRBD1 might be the D (5 bases). The CDR3 is made up of 13 amino acids. The V end was cut by 4 bases, the J end by 4 bases, with 13 bases between. The germline CDR1 and CDR2 sequences are SQVTM and ANQGSEA.

This clonotype was counted many times. This chain connects TRBV4-3 to TRBJ2-5, with 14 bases fitting TRBD2. Trimming cost V 0 bases and J 5 bases; bases outside gene matches: 5. The CDR3 consists of 17 residues. Germline-derived CDR1 and CDR2 are LGHNA and YSLEER. The CDR3 sequence is CASSQEGTSGSLETQYF. The CDR3 DNA follows: TGCGCCAGCAGCCAAGAAGGGACTAGCGGGAGTCTTGAGACCCAGTACTTC.

V is TRBV5-1 and J is TRBJ1-2; no reliable D call. Trimming left V 4 bases short and J 12 bases short, with 13 bases between. Per germline, CDR1 SGHRS and CDR2 YFSETQ. This CDR3 comprises 11 residues. The CDR3 DNA reads TGCGCCAGCAGCGAGGACTCTGGAAACACCTTC. It specifies CASSEDSGNTF. The entire variable domain, with the rest obtained from reference TRBV5-1 and TRBJ1-2, is as follows: KAGVTQTPRYLIKTRGQQVTLSCSPISGHRSVSWYQQTPGQGLQFLFEYFSETQRNKGNFPGRFSGRQFSNSRSEMNVSTLELGDSALYLCASSEDSGNTFGSGTRLTVV.

This clonotype has ten or more counts. The V and J genes are TRBV15 and TRBJ1-2; maybe TRBD1 (5 bases). The CDR3 consists of 14 residues. Germline V CDR1 and CDR2: LNHNV, YYDKDF (reference sequence). The germline V and J ends were trimmed by 3 bases and 8 bases, with 16 bases remaining between them. The CDR3, as DNA: TGTGCCACCAGCAGGCAGAGGGCTGGGGGAGGCTACACCTTC. This sequence encodes CATSRQRAGGGYTF.

This clonotype turned up a few times. This is likely a read error, given that the CDR3 carries no conserved phenylalanine or tryptophan at its end. The CDR3 region is CASTPRVDSYEQYL. The CDR3 region has the DNA TGTGCCAGCACCCCCAGGGTGGACTCCTACGAGCAGTACCTC. The chain links TRBV9 to TRBJ2-7; D perhaps matches TRBD1 (5 bases). The CDR3 extends over 14 amino acids. Deletions cut 6 bases from V and 0 bases from J, with 13 bases between. CDR1 and CDR2 from the germline V gene are SGDLS and YYNGEE.

With regard to this clonotype: A much larger clone lies one base from this, so it may be a read error. The V and J genes are TRBV12-3 or TRBV12-4 and TRBJ2-6; perhaps TRBD1 as D (5 bases). This CDR3 contains 13 residues. CDR3 residues: CASSFDGADVLTF. The CDR3, as DNA: TGTGCCAGCAGTTTTGATGGGGCCGACGTCCTGACTTTC.

In its sample, this clonotype was seen many times. The chain links TRBV20-1 to TRBJ1-3; no definite D call. CDR1 and CDR2 from the germline V gene are DFQATT and SNEGSKA (reference sequence). CDR3 length: 14 amino acids. V was cut by 6 bases and J by 2 bases, with 14 bases left in between. CDR3 in DNA: TGCAGTGCCAACCCCCGGAATACTGGAAACACCATATATTTT. Translating gives CSANPRNTGNTIYF.

This clonotype was seen more than once but under ten times. The gene calls are TRBV19 and TRBJ1-1; D unresolved. The germline CDR1 and CDR2 sequences are LNHDA and SQIVND (reference sequence). Trimming removed 8 bases from V and 4 bases from J, with 11 bases in between. This CDR3 spans 12 amino acids. CDR3 sequence: CASRTTGTEAFF. CDR3 in DNA: TGTGCCAGTCGGACCACGGGCACTGAAGCTTTCTTT.

This clonotype was counted at least ten times. This rearrangement joins TRBV6-2 or TRBV6-3 to TRBJ1-2; the D gene is possibly TRBD1 (5 bases). With 6 bases removed from V and 8 bases from J, the gap between germline ends came to 10 bases. The CDR3 loop spans 11 amino acids. Germline CDR1 is MNHEY and CDR2 is SVGEGT. The CDR3 coding sequence is TGTGCCAGCAGGGACCAGGGCGGCTACACCTTC. Its protein product is CASRDQGGYTF.